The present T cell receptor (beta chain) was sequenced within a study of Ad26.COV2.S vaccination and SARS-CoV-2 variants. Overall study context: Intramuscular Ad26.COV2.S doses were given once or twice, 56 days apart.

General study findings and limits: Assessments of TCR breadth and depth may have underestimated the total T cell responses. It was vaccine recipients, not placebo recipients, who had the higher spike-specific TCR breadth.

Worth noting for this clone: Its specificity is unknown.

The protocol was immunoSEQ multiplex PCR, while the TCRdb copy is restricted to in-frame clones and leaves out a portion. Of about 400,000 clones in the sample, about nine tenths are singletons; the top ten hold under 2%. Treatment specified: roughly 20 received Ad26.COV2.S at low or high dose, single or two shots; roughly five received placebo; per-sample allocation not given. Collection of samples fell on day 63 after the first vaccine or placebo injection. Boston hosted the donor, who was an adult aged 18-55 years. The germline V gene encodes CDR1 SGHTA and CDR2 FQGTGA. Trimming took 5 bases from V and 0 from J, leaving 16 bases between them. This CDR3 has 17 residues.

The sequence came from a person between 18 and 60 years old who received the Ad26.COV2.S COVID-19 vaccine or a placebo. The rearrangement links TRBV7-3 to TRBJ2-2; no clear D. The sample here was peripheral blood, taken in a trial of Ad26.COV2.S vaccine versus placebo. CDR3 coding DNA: TGTGCCAGCAGCAGAATACGCTCCGCAACGAACACCGGGGAGCTGTTTTTT. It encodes CASSRIRSATNTGELFF.